Listed below are T cell receptor beta chains from one sample, sequenced in a study of shared clonotypes between healthy human individuals. Some clones are missing from TCRdb's copy, which holds only in-frame ones; the method was immunoSEQ multiplex PCR. Among around 1.1 million clones listed, about 80% were seen once. Material: memory CD4+ T cells from PBMCs. The source is a young man in good health. Some clones in this sample may be carry-over from other donors' samples. Each CDR3 is given with its conserved first and last residue. The order of the fields is D gene, CDR3 length, clone size, J gene, V gene, CDR3 DNA, CDR3 protein. D genes are given only for firm matches. The size field is filled for only some rows; it gives once, few, many or a size class.

. 13 . TRBJ2-1 TRBV19 TGTGCCAGTAGTAATGCTGGGGCCGAAGTGCAGTTCTTC CASSNAGAEVQFF
. 12 . TRBJ1-1 TRBV19 TGTGCCAGTAGTTCCTGGGTTACTGAAGCTTTCTTT CASSSWVTEAFF
TRBD1 14 . TRBJ1-2 TRBV18 TGTGCCAGCTCACCGGGACAGGCGGCCTATGGCTACACCTTC CASSPGQAAYGYTF
TRBD2 13 . TRBJ2-5 TRBV29-1 TGCAGCGAAGATGGACTAGCGGGTCAGACCCAGTACTTC CSEDGLAGQTQYF
. 15 . TRBJ1-5 TRBV23-1 TGCGCCAGCAGTCAATTAGTGTCAGGCAATCAGCCCCAGCATTTT CASSQLVSGNQPQHF
. 15 . TRBJ1-5 TRBV6-5 TGTGCCAGCAGGCATAGGGGAGGGAGCAATCAGCCCCAGCATTTT CASRHRGGSNQPQHF
TRBD2 16 . TRBJ2-1 TRBV30 TGTGCCTGGAGTGTACGTAAACTAGCGGATTACAATGAGCAGTTCTTC CAWSVRKLADYNEQFF
. 15 . TRBJ2-7 TRBV7-2 TGTGCCAGCAGCTTAGCCCCGGGACCGAGCTACGAGCAGTACTTC CASSLAPGPSYEQYF
. 14 once TRBJ2-3 TRBV7-3 TGTGCCAGCAGCACGGGGACCTCCCCGGATACGCAGTATTTT CASSTGTSPDTQYF
. 15 . TRBJ2-7 TRBV11-2 TGTGCCAGCAGCTTAGATTGGACGCAGCGAGTCGAGCAGTACTTC CASSLDWTQRVEQYF
. 14 . TRBJ2-2 TRBV9 TGTGCCAGCAGCGTAGCAGGGGTCACCGGGGAGCTGTTTTTT CASSVAGVTGELFF
. 15 many TRBJ1-1 TRBV14 TGTGCCAGCAGCCCCTTACAGGGTCCCAACACTGAAGCTTTCTTT CASSPLQGPNTEAFF
. 15 . TRBJ1-1 TRBV28 TGTGCCAGCAGTCGGACACCCGGGGGGAACACTGAAGCTTTCTTT CASSRTPGGNTEAFF
TRBD1 14 . TRBJ2-7 TRBV2 TGTGCCAGCGGATTACAGGGGATGGGGGACGAGCAGTACTTC CASGLQGMGDEQYF
. 14 . TRBJ2-3 TRBV2 TGTGCCAGCAGTGAATCTGTTAACACAGATACGCAGTATTTT CASSESVNTDTQYF
TRBD1 15 once TRBJ2-1 TRBV2 TGTGCCAGCAGTAGGGGACAGGGGGTTTACAATGAGCAGTTCTTC CASSRGQGVYNEQFF
TRBD1 15 . TRBJ1-1 TRBV5-1 TGCGCCAGCAGCGCAGGACAGGGGAGGAACACTGAAGCTTTCTTT CASSAGQGRNTEAFF
. 15 . TRBJ2-7 TRBV6-1 TGTGCCAGCAGTGAAGGGCCCACCCCATCGTACGAGCAGTACTTC CASSEGPTPSYEQYF
TRBD2 15 once TRBJ2-1 TRBV7-9 TGTGCCAGCACCCGACTAGCGGGGACCTACAATGAGCAGTTCTTC CASTRLAGTYNEQFF
. 13 . TRBJ1-1 TRBV18 TGTGCCAGCTCACCATCCCCGTCGGCTGAAGCTTTCTTT CASSPSPSAEAFF
TRBD1 12 . TRBJ2-5 TRBV2 TGTGCCAGCCGGGACAGGGGCGAGACCCAGTACTTC CASRDRGETQYF
. 15 . TRBJ2-3 TRBV5-4 TGTGCCAGCAGCTTGGGGGCCAGTAGCACAGATACGCAGTATTTT CASSLGASSTDTQYF
. 16 . TRBJ2-2 TRBV4-1 TGCGCCAGCAGCCACAAAGGAGACCCAAGGACCGGGGAGCTGTTTTTT CASSHKGDPRTGELFF
. 15 once TRBJ1-1 TRBV21-1 TGTGCCAGCAGCAGAAAGGCGGGGTGTGGCACTGAAGCTTTCTTT CASSRKAGCGTEAFF
. 12 . TRBJ2-7 TRBV19 TGTGCCAGTAGTCCCCCAGGGGACGAGCAGTACTTC CASSPPGDEQYF
. 13 . TRBJ1-6 TRBV15 TGTGCCACCAGCAGAGATCAGAATTCACCCCTCCACTTT CATSRDQNSPLHF